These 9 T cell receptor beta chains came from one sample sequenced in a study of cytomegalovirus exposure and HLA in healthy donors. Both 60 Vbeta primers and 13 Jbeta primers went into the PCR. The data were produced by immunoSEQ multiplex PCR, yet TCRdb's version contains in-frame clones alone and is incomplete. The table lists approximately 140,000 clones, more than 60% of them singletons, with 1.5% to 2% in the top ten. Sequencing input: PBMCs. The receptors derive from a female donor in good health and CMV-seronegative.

The CDR3 DNA is TGTGCCAGCAGCTTATCGGGGGAAACCTACGAGCAGTACTTC. The encoded protein is CASSLSGETYEQYF. The rearrangement joins TRBV11-2 to TRBJ2-7, with a possible D match to TRBD2 (6 bases). The germline V gene encodes CDR1 SGHAT and CDR2 FQNNGV. Deletions cut 2 bases from V and 2 bases from J, with 10 bases between. CDR3 length: 14 amino acids.

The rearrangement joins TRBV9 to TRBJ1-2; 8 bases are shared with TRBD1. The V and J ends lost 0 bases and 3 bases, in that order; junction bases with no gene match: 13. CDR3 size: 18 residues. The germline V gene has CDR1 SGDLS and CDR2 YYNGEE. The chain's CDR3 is CASSVDPDRVIMDYGYTF. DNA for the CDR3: TGTGCCAGCAGCGTAGACCCGGACAGGGTGATTATGGACTATGGCTACACCTTC. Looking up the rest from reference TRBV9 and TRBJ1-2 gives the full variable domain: DSGVTQTPKHLITATGQRVTLRCSPRSGDLSVYWYQQSLDQGLQFLIQYYNGEERAKGNILERFSAQQFPDLHSELNLSSLELGDSALYFCASSVDPDRVIMDYGYTFGSGTRLTVV.

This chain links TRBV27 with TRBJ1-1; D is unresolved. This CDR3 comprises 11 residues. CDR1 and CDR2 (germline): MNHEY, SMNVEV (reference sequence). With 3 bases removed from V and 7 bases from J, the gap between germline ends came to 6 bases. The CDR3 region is CASSFNNEAFF. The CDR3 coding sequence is TGTGCCAGCAGTTTTAATAATGAAGCTTTCTTT.

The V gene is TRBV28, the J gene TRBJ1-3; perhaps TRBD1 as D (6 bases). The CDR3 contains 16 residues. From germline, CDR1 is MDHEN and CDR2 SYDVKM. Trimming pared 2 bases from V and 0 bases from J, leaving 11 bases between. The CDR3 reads CASSLTGTYSGNTIYF. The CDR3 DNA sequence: TGTGCCAGCAGTTTAACAGGGACCTACTCTGGAAACACCATATATTTT.

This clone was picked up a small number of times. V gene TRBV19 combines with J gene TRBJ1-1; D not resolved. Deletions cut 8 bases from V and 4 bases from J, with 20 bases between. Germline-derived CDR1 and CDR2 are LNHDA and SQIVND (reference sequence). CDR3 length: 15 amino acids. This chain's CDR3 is CASGPQAALRTEAFF. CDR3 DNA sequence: TGTGCCAGTGGTCCTCAGGCCGCCTTGCGCACTGAAGCTTTCTTT.

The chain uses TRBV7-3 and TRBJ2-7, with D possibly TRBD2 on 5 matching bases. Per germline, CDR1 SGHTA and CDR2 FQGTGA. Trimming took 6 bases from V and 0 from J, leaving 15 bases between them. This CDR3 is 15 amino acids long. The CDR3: CASSLDSASSYEQYF. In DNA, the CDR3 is TGTGCCAGCAGTTTGGACTCAGCGAGCTCCTACGAGCAGTACTTC.

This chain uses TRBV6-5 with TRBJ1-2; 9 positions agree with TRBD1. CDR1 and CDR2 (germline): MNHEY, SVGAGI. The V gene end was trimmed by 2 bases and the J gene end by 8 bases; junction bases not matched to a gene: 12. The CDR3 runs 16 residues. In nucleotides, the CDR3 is TGTGCCAGCAGTTACCTCCGGGACAGGGTGATAGGGGGCTACACCTTC. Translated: CASSYLRDRVIGGYTF.

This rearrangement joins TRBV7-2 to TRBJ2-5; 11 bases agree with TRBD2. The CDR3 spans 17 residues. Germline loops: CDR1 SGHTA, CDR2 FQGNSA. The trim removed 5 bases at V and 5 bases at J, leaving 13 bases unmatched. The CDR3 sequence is CASSLSVWLAGGETQYF. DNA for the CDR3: TGTGCCAGCAGCCTATCTGTTTGGCTAGCGGGGGGCGAGACCCAGTACTTC.

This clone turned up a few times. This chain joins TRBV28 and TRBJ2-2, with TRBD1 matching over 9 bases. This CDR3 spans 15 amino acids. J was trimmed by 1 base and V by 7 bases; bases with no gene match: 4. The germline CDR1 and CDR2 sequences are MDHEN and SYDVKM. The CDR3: CASTPTGGNTGELFF. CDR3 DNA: TGTGCCAGCACCCCGACAGGGGGGAACACCGGGGAGCTGTTTTTT.